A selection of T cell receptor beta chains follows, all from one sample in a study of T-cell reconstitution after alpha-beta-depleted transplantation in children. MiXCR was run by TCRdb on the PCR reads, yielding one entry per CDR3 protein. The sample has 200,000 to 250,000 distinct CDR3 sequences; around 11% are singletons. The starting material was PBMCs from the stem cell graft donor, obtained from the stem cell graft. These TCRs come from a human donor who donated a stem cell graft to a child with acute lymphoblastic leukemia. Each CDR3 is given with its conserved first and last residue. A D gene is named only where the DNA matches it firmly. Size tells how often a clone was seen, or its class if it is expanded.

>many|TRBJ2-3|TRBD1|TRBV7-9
CASSISLAGQGRTDTQYF
TGTGCCAGCAGCATTTCACTGGCTGGACAGGGGAGGACAGATACGCAGTATTTT
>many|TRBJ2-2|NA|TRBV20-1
CSAIQRATYTGELFF
TGCAGTGCTATCCAGCGGGCCACCTACACCGGGGAGCTGTTTTTT
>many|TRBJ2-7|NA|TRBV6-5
CASSYSSNPYYEQYF
TGTGCCAGCAGTTACTCGAGTAACCCCTACTACGAGCAGTACTTC
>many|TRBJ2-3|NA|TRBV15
CATARGGDTQYF
TGTGCCACCGCGAGGGGCGGGGATACGCAGTATTTT
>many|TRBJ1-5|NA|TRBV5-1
CATGVQPQHF
TGCGCCACCGGTGTCCAGCCCCAGCATTTT
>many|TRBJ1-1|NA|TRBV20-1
CSARWNPNTEAFF
TGCAGTGCTAGGTGGAACCCGAACACTGAAGCTTTCTTT
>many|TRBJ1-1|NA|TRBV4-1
CASSLPMNTEAFF
TGCGCCAGCAGCCTTCCAATGAACACTGAAGCTTTCTTT
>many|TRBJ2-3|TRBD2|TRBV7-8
CASSLARGLAGADTQYF
TGTGCCAGCAGCTTAGCTCGGGGACTAGCGGGAGCAGATACGCAGTATTTT
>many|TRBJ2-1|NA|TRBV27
CASSLRSYSYNEQFF
TGTGCCAGCAGTTTAAGGAGCTACTCCTACAATGAGCAGTTCTTC
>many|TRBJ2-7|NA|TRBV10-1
CASSDTMGLTSYEQYF
TGCGCCAGCAGTGATACTATGGGACTCACCTCCTACGAGCAGTACTTC
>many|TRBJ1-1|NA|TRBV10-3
CAISDLNVPIAFF
TGTGCCATCAGTGACCTTAACGTACCGATAGCTTTCTTT